This TCR beta chain was sequenced during a study of T cell responses to AZD1222 COVID-19 vaccine. The protocol was immunoSEQ multiplex PCR, while the TCRdb copy is restricted to in-frame clones and leaves out a portion. This sample yields 70,000 to 90,000 clones, of which approximately 85% are seen a single time; 9% to 13% belongs to the top ten. Germline V gene data show CDR1 as SGHAT and CDR2 as FQNNGV. Trimming took 6 bases from V and 5 from J, leaving 14 bases between them. The CDR3 consists of 15 residues. The specimen was peripheral blood, collected 28 days after the second AZD1222 dose. The chain uses TRBV11-2 and TRBJ1-6, with D possibly being TRBD1 (5 bases). This clonotype was sampled from an adult who received the AZD1222 COVID-19 vaccine. The CDR3 region is CASRPTGFNNSPLHF. The CDR3 region has the DNA TGTGCCAGCAGGCCCACAGGTTTTAATAATTCACCCCTCCACTTT.